These 8 T cell receptor beta chains originate from one sample sequenced in a study of cytomegalovirus exposure and HLA in healthy donors. Use of 60 Vbeta and 13 Jbeta primers characterized the PCR. TCRdb keeps only in-frame clones here, not all; method: immunoSEQ multiplex PCR. The table has about 190,000 clones, more than 70% seen once; the top ten hold approximately 1.1%. Sample: PBMCs. All receptors come from a woman between 40 and 55 years old in good health and CMV-seronegative.

A few counts support this clone. J is TRBJ1-3 and V is TRBV30; D possibly corresponds to TRBD1 (5 bases). Germline CDR1 and CDR2: GTSNPN and SVGIG (reference sequence). V lost 2 bases and J lost 2, with 13 bases in between. The CDR3 is made up of 15 amino acids. The chain's CDR3 is CAWSPLQAPGNTIYF. The DNA for the CDR3 is TGTGCCTGGAGTCCCCTACAGGCCCCTGGAAACACCATATATTTT.

The CDR3 region is CASSTPGLAGVGEQYF. In DNA, the CDR3 is TGTGCCAGCAGCACCCCCGGACTAGCGGGAGTTGGAGAGCAGTACTTC. The chain joins TRBV5-4 to TRBJ2-7, with TRBD2 matching over 13 bases. This CDR3 comprises 16 residues. V lost 4 bases to trimming and J lost 7 bases; unmatched junction nucleotides: 11. Per germline, CDR1 SGHNT and CDR2 YYREEE (reference sequence). Full variable domain (missing parts from reference TRBV5-4 and TRBJ2-7): ETGVTQSPTHLIKTRGQQVTLRCSSQSGHNTVSWYQQALGQGPQFIFQYYREEENGRGNFPPRFSGLQFPNYSSELNVNALELDDSALYLCASSTPGLAGVGEQYFGPGTRLTVT.

This clone was counted only a few times. CDR3: CASTKAWGDRETQYF. CDR3 nucleotides: TGTGCCAGCACCAAAGCATGGGGGGACCGAGAGACCCAGTACTTC. The genes are TRBV11-3 and TRBJ2-5, with a weak D call TRBD2 (6 bases). The CDR3 covers 15 residues. Trimming removed 7 bases at V and 4 bases at J, with 19 bases between. Germline CDR1 and CDR2: SGHNT and YENEEA.

The gene calls are TRBV11-3 and TRBJ2-5; TRBD2 matches at 8 bases. V was pared by 1 base and J by 2 bases, with 6 bases of the junction left unmatched. The CDR3 is 16 amino acids. The V gene's germline CDR1 is SGHNT and CDR2 YENEEA. The CDR3 DNA reads as TGTGCCAGCAGCTTAGTGGTAGCGGGACTTCAAGAGACCCAGTACTTC. Translating gives CASSLVVAGLQETQYF.

This clone showed up just a few times. Here the CDR3 reads CAWKVLAGGETQYF. The CDR3 nucleotides read TGTGCCTGGAAAGTACTAGCGGGAGGAGAGACCCAGTACTTC. V gene TRBV30 combines with J gene TRBJ2-5, with TRBD2 identical over 12 bases. V was pared by 4 bases and J by 4 bases, with 4 bases of the junction left unmatched. Germline CDR1 is GTSNPN and CDR2 is SVGIG (reference sequence). The CDR3 is made up of 14 amino acids.

The chain couples TRBV27 to TRBJ1-1, with 10 bases matching TRBD1. V was clipped by 3 bases and J by 1 base; unmatched bases: 8. The germline V gene has CDR1 MNHEY and CDR2 SMNVEV (reference sequence). CDR3 size: 17 residues. The CDR3 nucleotides are TGTGCCAGCAGTTTCTCGACAGGGGGCTCAGCGAACACTGAAGCTTTCTTT. It yields the protein CASSFSTGGSANTEAFF.

The CDR3 is CASSTRTGTSGRYSYEQYV. The CDR3 DNA sequence: TGTGCCAGCAGCACAAGAACCGGGACTAGCGGGAGATACTCCTACGAGCAGTACGTC. The V call is TRBV7-3, the J call TRBJ2-7, with 14 bases identical to TRBD2. V trimming: 5 bases; J trimming: 0 bases; junction bases outside the gene matches: 12. This CDR3 is 19 amino acids long. CDR1 and CDR2 (germline): SGHTA, FQGTGA.

In nucleotides, the CDR3 is TGTGCCAGCAGCGCTCCGACAGGGATGATGAACACCATATATTTT. Residues: CASSAPTGMMNTIYF. The chain joins TRBV11-2 to TRBJ1-3; 7 bases match TRBD1. This CDR3 contains 15 residues. Germline CDR1 SGHAT, CDR2 FQNNGV. J lost 7 bases, V lost 5 bases, and 11 bases had no gene match.